These T cell receptor beta chains were read from a single sample in a study of blood T cell repertoires in COVID-19. Assay: immunoSEQ multiplex PCR; the TCRdb copy retains only in-frame clones and omits some. The table includes more than 200,000 clones, 84% detected once. The sample consisted of peripheral blood. The receptors were sampled from a man between 60 and 70 years old with acute or convalescent COVID-19. Both conserved end residues are part of each CDR3.

len: 12; v_gene: TRBV28; j_gene: TRBJ1-2; CDR3aa: CASLDTYYGYTF
len: 15; v_gene: TRBV19; j_gene: TRBJ1-1; CDR3aa: CASSIEGLRGTEAFF
len: 13; v_gene: TRBV2; j_gene: TRBJ1-2; CDR3aa: CASRADSNYGYTF
len: 15; v_gene: TRBV5-1; j_gene: TRBJ2-1; CDR3aa: CASSLGASGYNEQFF
len: 16; v_gene: TRBV4-2; j_gene: TRBJ1-2; CDR3aa: CASSQDIRGSNYGYTF
len: 15; v_gene: TRBV20-1; j_gene: TRBJ2-1; CDR3aa: CSASTSGNIYNEQFF
len: 16; v_gene: TRBV5-1; j_gene: TRBJ1-4; CDR3aa: CASSLPSGTSREKLFF
len: 15; v_gene: TRBV19; j_gene: TRBJ2-2; CDR3aa: CASSIVAANTGELFF
len: 15; v_gene: TRBV4-2; j_gene: TRBJ2-3; CDR3aa: CASSQRTRTTDTQYF
len: 15; v_gene: TRBV19; j_gene: TRBJ2-7; CDR3aa: CASSTTSGGSYEQYF
len: 12; v_gene: TRBV28; j_gene: TRBJ2-7; CDR3aa: CASSSDRYEQYF
len: 15; v_gene: TRBV19; j_gene: TRBJ2-7; CDR3aa: CASSNTLAGGYEQYF
len: 15; v_gene: TRBV7-2; j_gene: TRBJ2-1; CDR3aa: CASSPTRLRGVEQFF
len: 14; v_gene: TRBV27; j_gene: TRBJ2-7; CDR3aa: CASSFRLAGVKQYF
len: 15; v_gene: TRBV19; j_gene: TRBJ2-7; CDR3aa: CASSQQTGGWNEQYF
len: 17; v_gene: TRBV11-2; j_gene: TRBJ1-3; CDR3aa: CASSLEGLLSSGNTIYF
len: 15; v_gene: TRBV19; j_gene: TRBJ2-5; CDR3aa: CASSPRLGHAETQYF
len: 14; v_gene: TRBV19; j_gene: TRBJ1-1; CDR3aa: CASKHRGGLSEAFF
len: 14; v_gene: TRBV6-2/TRBV6-3; j_gene: TRBJ2-7; CDR3aa: CASSYLATTYEQYF
len: 13; v_gene: TRBV12-3/TRBV12-4; j_gene: TRBJ1-1; CDR3aa: CASSRQGVTEAFF
len: 16; v_gene: TRBV7-9; j_gene: TRBJ2-7; CDR3aa: CASSLPVGTQAGGQYF
len: 15; v_gene: TRBV5-1; j_gene: TRBJ2-3; CDR3aa: CASSLEGTGTDTQYF